A selection of T cell receptor beta chains follows, all from one sample in a study of long-term antiretroviral therapy in people with HIV. The method was immunoSEQ multiplex PCR; TCRdb's version includes in-frame clones alone and lacks a portion of them. The table includes tens of thousands of clones, about 80% detected once. The sample here was unsorted PBMCs, taken 0.4 years before starting antiretroviral therapy. Every receptor here comes from a man aged 18 to 29 with HIV. Both conserved end residues are part of each CDR3. Each record gives: V gene, CDR3 length, J gene, clone size, D gene, CDR3 protein, CDR3 DNA. A D gene is named only where the DNA matches it firmly. The size of a clone is reported for some rows only, either as once, few or many, or as a class for expanded clones.

TRBV5-5,14,TRBJ2-7,.,.,CASSPGVHSYEQYF,TGTGCCAGCAGCCCCGGGGTCCACTCCTACGAGCAGTACTTC
TRBV9,13,TRBJ2-1,.,.,CASSVWSYNEQFF,TGTGCCAGCAGCGTATGGTCCTACAATGAGCAGTTCTTC
TRBV30,13,TRBJ2-4,once,.,CAWQGEVLNIQYF,TGTGCCTGGCAAGGTGAAGTTTTGAACATTCAGTACTTC
TRBV5-6,15,TRBJ2-5,once,.,CASSSTSQPLETQYF,TGTGCCAGCAGCTCCACTAGTCAACCCCTCGAGACCCAGTACTTC
TRBV13,16,TRBJ2-7,.,TRBD1,CASSGRTDRQTYEQYF,TGTGCCAGCAGCGGAAGGACGGACAGGCAGACCTACGAGCAGTACTTC
TRBV29-1,14,TRBJ1-1,.,.,CSTSQGAMNTEAFF,TGCAGCACGTCTCAGGGCGCAATGAACACTGAAGCTTTCTTT
TRBV9,16,TRBJ1-2,.,TRBD1,CASSVDQGGEYGGYTF,TGTGCCAGCAGCGTTGATCAGGGGGGGGAATACGGTGGCTACACCTTC
TRBV6-1,14,TRBJ2-1,.,TRBD2,CASSEGLADPREFF,TGTGCCAGCAGTGAGGGACTAGCGGATCCTAGGGAGTTCTTC
TRBV28,14,TRBJ2-7,.,.,CAGVLRRVPYEQYF,TGTGCCGGCGTACTTAGGAGGGTCCCCTACGAGCAGTACTTC
TRBV11-2,14,TRBJ1-3,.,.,CASSFTGSGNTIYF,TGTGCCAGCAGCTTTACAGGGTCTGGAAACACCATATATTTT
TRBV2,15,TRBJ2-2,.,.,CASRGGGGLTGELFF,TGTGCCAGCAGGGGAGGAGGGGGGTTGACCGGGGAGCTGTTTTTT
TRBV7-2,14,TRBJ2-5,.,.,CASSPRRGAETQYF,TGTGCCAGCAGCCCCCGTCGGGGGGCCGAGACCCAGTACTTC
TRBV7-3,12,TRBJ2-1,.,TRBD2,CASSLGGDEQFF,TGTGCCAGCAGCTTAGGGGGGGATGAGCAGTTCTTC
TRBV7-6,15,TRBJ1-4,few,TRBD1,CASSPTGSTNEKLFF,TGTGCCAGCAGCCCGACAGGGTCAACTAATGAAAAACTGTTTTTT
TRBV5-4,14,TRBJ2-7,.,.,CASSFGVSSYEQYF,TGTGCCAGCAGCTTTGGGGTAAGCTCCTACGAGCAGTACTTC
TRBV6-6,11,TRBJ2-1,.,.,CASSSGNEQFF,TGTGCCAGCAGTAGCGGGAATGAGCAGTTCTTC
TRBV13,15,TRBJ2-4,.,TRBD2,CASSGTSGSRDIQYF,TGTGCCAGCAGCGGGACTAGCGGGAGCAGAGACATTCAGTACTTC
TRBV4-3,13,TRBJ1-4,once,.,CASTRGVGEKLFF,TGCGCCAGCACCCGTGGGGTGGGGGAAAAACTGTTTTTT
TRBV6-4,16,TRBJ2-3,.,TRBD2,CASSVAASGSTDTQYF,TGTGCCAGCAGTGTCGCGGCTAGCGGAAGCACAGATACGCAGTATTTT
TRBV6-5,14,TRBJ2-6,.,.,CASSRGTGANVLTF,TGTGCCAGCAGCCGGGGCACTGGGGCCAACGTCCTGACTTTC
TRBV30,14,TRBJ2-5,.,TRBD2,CAWSPGGNQETQYF,TGTGCCTGGAGCCCCGGGGGGAACCAAGAGACCCAGTACTTC
TRBV10-3,15,TRBJ2-7,.,TRBD2,CAIRNLAGVAYEQYF,TGTGCCATCAGAAACTTAGCGGGGGTCGCGTACGAGCAGTACTTC
TRBV7-7,14,TRBJ1-4,.,TRBD1,CASSPGTGGGKLFF,TGTGCTAGCAGCCCCGGGACAGGGGGCGGAAAACTGTTTTTT
TRBV28,10,TRBJ2-7,.,.,CASGYYEQYF,TGTGCCAGCGGGTACTACGAGCAGTACTTC
TRBV28,17,TRBJ1-4,.,.,CASSLSQERATNEKLFF,TGTGCCAGCAGTTTAAGTCAAGAAAGAGCAACTAATGAAAAACTGTTTTTT
TRBV9,15,TRBJ2-1,.,.,CASSVEGLGGNEQFF,TGTGCCAGCAGCGTAGAAGGACTAGGGGGGAATGAGCAGTTCTTC
TRBV10-3,17,TRBJ1-4,.,.,CAISDFLPGRSNEKLFF,TGTGCCATCAGTGACTTCTTACCAGGGCGGAGTAATGAAAAACTGTTTTTT
TRBV29-1,17,TRBJ2-1,.,TRBD2,CSVEWRGGISSYNEQFF,TGCAGCGTTGAATGGCGGGGGGGGATTAGCTCCTACAATGAGCAGTTCTTC
TRBV14,13,TRBJ2-7,.,.,CASSAKAIYEQYF,TGTGCCAGCAGCGCGAAGGCGATCTACGAGCAGTACTTC
TRBV5-1,15,TRBJ2-6,.,.,CASGLSGFGANVLTF,TGCGCCAGCGGACTATCAGGCTTTGGGGCCAACGTCCTGACTTTC
TRBV10-1,15,TRBJ2-2,few,TRBD1,CASSESYRGTGELFF,TGCGCCAGCAGTGAGAGCTACAGGGGAACCGGGGAGCTGTTTTTT
TRBV4-1,19,TRBJ2-7,.,TRBD2,CASSQVGTAGLAGVYEQYF,TGCGCCAGCAGCCAAGTCGGGACCGCTGGACTAGCGGGAGTCTACGAGCAGTACTTC
TRBV18,16,TRBJ1-6,.,TRBD1,CASSADRGSYNSPLHF,TGTGCCAGCTCGGCGGACAGGGGGTCCTATAATTCACCCCTCCACTTT
TRBV28,14,TRBJ2-7,.,TRBD1,CASLTGQGPYEQYF,TGTGCCAGCCTTACGGGACAGGGGCCCTACGAGCAGTACTTC
TRBV7-8,14,TRBJ2-5,.,.,CASSLGGVGETQYF,TGTGCCAGCAGCTTAGGGGGCGTTGGAGAGACCCAGTACTTC
TRBV7-9,14,TRBJ2-2,.,.,CASNNREGAGELFF,TGTGCCAGCAACAACAGGGAGGGGGCCGGGGAGCTGTTTTTT
TRBV25-1,14,TRBJ2-2,.,.,CASSVAGATGELFF,TGTGCCAGCAGTGTGGCGGGGGCCACCGGGGAGCTGTTTTTT
TRBV18,15,TRBJ2-5,.,.,CASSPPGKRGETQYF,TGTGCCAGCTCACCACCGGGAAAAAGGGGGGAGACCCAGTACTTC
TRBV19,13,TRBJ1-5,once,TRBD1,CASSMTGYQPQHF,TGTGCCAGTAGTATGACAGGGTATCAGCCCCAGCATTTT
TRBV9,14,TRBJ2-7,.,.,CASSVGGATYEQYF,TGTGCCAGCAGCGTAGGGGGGGCGACCTACGAGCAGTACTTC
TRBV19,14,TRBJ2-7,.,.,CASSIPGYTYEQYF,TGTGCCAGTAGTATACCGGGGTATACCTACGAGCAGTACTTC
TRBV7-9,12,TRBJ1-5,few,.,CASSSDSQPQHF,TGTGCCAGCAGCTCTGACAGTCAGCCCCAGCATTTT
TRBV5-6,14,TRBJ2-7,.,TRBD1,CASSLGTGRDEQYF,TGTGCCAGCAGCTTAGGGACAGGTCGGGACGAGCAGTACTTC
TRBV27,12,TRBJ2-7,.,TRBD2,CASSSPAGPSHF,TGTGCCAGCAGTTCGCCAGCGGGGCCGTCCCATTTC
TRBV5-6,15,TRBJ1-1,.,.,CASLTWAFGLNEAFF,TGTGCCAGTCTAACTTGGGCATTCGGTTTGAATGAAGCTTTCTTT
TRBV28,15,TRBJ1-4,.,.,CASSLRLGRNEKLFF,TGTGCCAGCAGTCTCCGACTCGGTCGTAATGAAAAACTGTTTTTT
TRBV5-4,14,TRBJ2-3,.,TRBD2,CASTAGGPTDTQYF,TGTGCCAGCACCGCGGGAGGCCCCACAGATACGCAGTATTTT
TRBV11-2,17,TRBJ2-7,.,TRBD2,CASSTPGLAGVSYEQYF,TGTGCCAGCAGCACTCCGGGACTAGCGGGGGTCTCCTACGAGCAGTACTTC
TRBV6-5,14,TRBJ1-2,.,TRBD1,CASSRQGSYYGYTF,TGTGCCAGCAGTCGACAGGGTTCTTACTATGGCTACACCTTC
TRBV28,18,TRBJ2-1,.,.,CASKTVLPHIGLYNEQFF,TGTGCCAGCAAAACCGTCCTCCCCCACATAGGGCTCTACAATGAGCAGTTCTTC
TRBV30,15,TRBJ1-6,.,.,CACKDQPSYNSPLHF,TGTGCCTGTAAGGACCAACCCTCCTATAATTCACCCCTCCACTTT
TRBV7-9,15,TRBJ1-4,once,TRBD1,CASSPGTGGIEKLFF,TGTGCCAGCAGCCCAGGGACAGGGGGAATTGAAAAACTGTTTTTT
TRBV18,15,TRBJ1-4,.,.,CASSPTVWVGEKLFF,TGTGCCAGCTCACCAACGGTCTGGGTGGGCGAAAAACTGTTTTTT
TRBV4-3,15,TRBJ2-3,.,.,CASSQDQPAQSTQYF,TGCGCCAGCAGCCAAGATCAGCCGGCCCAATCTACGCAGTATTTT